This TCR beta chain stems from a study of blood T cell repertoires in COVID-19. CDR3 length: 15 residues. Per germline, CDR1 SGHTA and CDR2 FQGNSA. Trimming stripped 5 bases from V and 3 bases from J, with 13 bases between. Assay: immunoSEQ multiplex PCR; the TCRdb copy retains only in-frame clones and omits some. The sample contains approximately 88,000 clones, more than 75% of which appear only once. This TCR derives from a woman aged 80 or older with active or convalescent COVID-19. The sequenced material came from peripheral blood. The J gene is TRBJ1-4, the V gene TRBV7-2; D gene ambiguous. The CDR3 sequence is CASSALVGSNEKLFF. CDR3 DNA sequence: TGTGCCAGCAGCGCCCTGGTCGGGTCTAATGAAAAACTGTTTTTT.